This T cell receptor beta chain comes out of a study of cytomegalovirus exposure and HLA in healthy donors. General study results and limits: Sequencing artifact likely explains a cluster of highly shared sequence variants. Reportedly, diagnosis of cytomegalovirus status by the classifier showed high specificity and sensitivity.

Each donor was nominally healthy when sampled (though unrecorded immune exposures were likely). The table lists this clone with a count of one. As yet, its antigen is unknown. PCR employed 60 Vbeta and 13 Jbeta primers. Here immunoSEQ multiplex PCR was the method, and the copy in TCRdb shows in-frame clones only, minus some. The table includes roughly 160,000 clones, 80% detected once. V was trimmed by 0 bases and J by 5 bases, leaving 18 bases between them. The CDR3 loop spans 17 amino acids. Germline loops: CDR1 SGDLS, CDR2 YYNGEE. This chain connects TRBV9 to TRBJ2-1; weak D call: TRBD1 (5 bases). The clonotype comes from a man aged 18 to 30 in good health and CMV-seropositive. The sample consisted of PBMCs. In DNA, the CDR3 is TGTGCCAGCAGCGTAGCTGTGTCCAGGGCCCTTGACAATGAGCAGTTCTTC. It specifies CASSVAVSRALDNEQFF.